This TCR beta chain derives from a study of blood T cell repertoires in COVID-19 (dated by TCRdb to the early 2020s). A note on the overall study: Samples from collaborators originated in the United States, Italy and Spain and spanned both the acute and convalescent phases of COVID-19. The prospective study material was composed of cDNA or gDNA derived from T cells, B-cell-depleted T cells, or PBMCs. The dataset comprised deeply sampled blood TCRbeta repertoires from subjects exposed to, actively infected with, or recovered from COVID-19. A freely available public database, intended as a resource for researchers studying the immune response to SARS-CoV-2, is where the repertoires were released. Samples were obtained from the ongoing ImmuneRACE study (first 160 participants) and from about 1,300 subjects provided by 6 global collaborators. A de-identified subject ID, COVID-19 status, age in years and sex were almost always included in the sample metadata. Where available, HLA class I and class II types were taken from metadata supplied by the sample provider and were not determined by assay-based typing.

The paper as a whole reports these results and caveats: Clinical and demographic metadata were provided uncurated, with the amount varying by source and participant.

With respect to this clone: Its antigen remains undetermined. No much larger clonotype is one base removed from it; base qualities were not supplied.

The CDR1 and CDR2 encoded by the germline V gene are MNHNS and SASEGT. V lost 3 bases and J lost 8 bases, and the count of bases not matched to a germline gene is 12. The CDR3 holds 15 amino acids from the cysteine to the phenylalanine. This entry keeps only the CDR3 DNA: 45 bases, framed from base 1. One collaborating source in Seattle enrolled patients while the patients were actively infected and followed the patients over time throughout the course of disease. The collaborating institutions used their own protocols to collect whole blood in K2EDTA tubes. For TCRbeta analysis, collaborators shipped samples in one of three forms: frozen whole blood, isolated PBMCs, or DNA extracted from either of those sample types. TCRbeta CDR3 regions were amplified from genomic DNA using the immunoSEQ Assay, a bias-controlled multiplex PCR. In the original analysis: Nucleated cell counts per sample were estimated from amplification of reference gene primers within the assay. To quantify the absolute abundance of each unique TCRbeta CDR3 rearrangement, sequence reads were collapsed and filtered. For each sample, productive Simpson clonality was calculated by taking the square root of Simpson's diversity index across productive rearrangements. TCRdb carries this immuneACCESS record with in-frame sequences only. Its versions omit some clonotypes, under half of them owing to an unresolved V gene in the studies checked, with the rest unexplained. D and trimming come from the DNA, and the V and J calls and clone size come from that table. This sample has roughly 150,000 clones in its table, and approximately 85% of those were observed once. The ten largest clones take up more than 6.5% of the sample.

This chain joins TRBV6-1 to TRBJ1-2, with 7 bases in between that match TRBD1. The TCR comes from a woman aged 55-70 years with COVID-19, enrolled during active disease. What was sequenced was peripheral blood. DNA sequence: TGTGCCAGCAGTGAGCAGGACAGGTATTCGCAAGGCTACACCTTC. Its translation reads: CASSEQDRYSQGYTF.